The 26 T cell receptor beta chains below were found in one sample sequenced in a study of cytomegalovirus exposure and HLA in healthy donors. PCR employed 60 Vbeta and 13 Jbeta primers. This table comes from immunoSEQ multiplex PCR, and its TCRdb copy is limited to in-frame clones, with some not included. The sample lists 110,000 or so clones; about two thirds were seen once. Material: PBMCs. The receptor set was obtained from a woman in her seventies in good health and CMV-seropositive.

The CDR3 coding sequence is TGTGCCAGCAGTAGGGACAGGGTCGGGGCTGAAGCTTTCTTT. Residues: CASSRDRVGAEAFF. The chain employs TRBV2 and TRBJ1-1; TRBD1 matches at 9 bases. This CDR3 comprises 14 residues. J gave up 6 bases and V 5 bases, and 7 bases lay outside the gene matches. CDR1 and CDR2 (germline): SNHLY, FYNNEI.

V usage is TRBV5-1 and J usage is TRBJ1-4, with TRBD1 identical over 8 bases. The junction had 5 bases not matched to a gene; V was cut back by 5 bases and J by 8 bases. CDR3 length: 13 amino acids. Germline CDR1 reads SGHRS; CDR2 reads YFSETQ. Here the CDR3 reads CASRGQGGEKLFF. The DNA of the CDR3 is TGCGCCAGCAGAGGACAGGGCGGCGAAAAACTGTTTTTT.

The chain uses TRBV9 and TRBJ2-5, with TRBD2 matching 10 bases. J gave up 0 bases and V 0 bases, and 5 bases lay outside the gene matches. The CDR3 totals 17 residues. Germline values: CDR1 SGDLS, CDR2 YYNGEE. The CDR3 is CASSVGPGTSDQETQYF. DNA of the CDR3: TGTGCCAGCAGCGTAGGACCCGGGACTAGCGACCAAGAGACCCAGTACTTC.

The table lists this clone with a few counts. The chain combines TRBV6-1 with TRBJ2-1; D unclear. The CDR3 runs to 13 residues. Germline lookup yields CDR1 MNHNS and CDR2 SASEGT. V dropped 2 bases and J dropped 4 bases, with 6 bases sitting between them. The CDR3 DNA is TGTGCCAGCAGTGAATCGGTATACAATGAGCAGTTCTTC. Translating it yields CASSESVYNEQFF.

A note on this clone: No conserved phenylalanine or tryptophan is present at the end of the CDR3, so a read error is the likely explanation. The chain employs TRBV2 and TRBJ1-5; 8 bases align to TRBD1. CDR1 SNHLY and CDR2 FYNNEI come from the germline V gene. V lost 5 bases and J lost 10; bases outside the gene matches: 13. The CDR3 consists of 15 residues. CDR3 sequence (DNA): TGTGCCAGCAGTCAACAGGGGGGAGATTTCGAACCCCAGCATGTT. Translated, it gives CASSQQGGDFEPQHV.

Details on this clone: The same CDR3 can be traced to other DNA sequences in this sample. The chain links TRBV7-2 to TRBJ1-2; the D is unclear. Trimming left V 5 bases short and J 1 base short, with 8 bases between. CDR1 SGHTA and CDR2 FQGNSA come from the germline V gene. This CDR3 contains 13 residues. The CDR3 coding sequence is TGTGCCAGCAGCCGCACTCTTAACTATGGCTACACCTTC. Translating gives CASSRTLNYGYTF.

This clone was found a few times. The DNA of the CDR3 is TGCAGCGTTGTGACTAGCGGGGGAATTTATACGCAGTATTTT. It specifies CSVVTSGGIYTQYF. The chain links TRBV29-1 to TRBJ2-3, with 12 bases that match TRBD2. This CDR3 is 14 amino acids long. The ends lost 4 bases at V and 7 bases at J; junction bases unmatched: 6. Germline assignment: CDR1 SQVTM and CDR2 ANQGSEA.

The chain carries TRBV19 and TRBJ2-2, with 7 bases that match TRBD1. Germline V gene lookup returns CDR1 LNHDA and CDR2 SQIVND (reference sequence). This CDR3 contains 15 residues. V dropped 3 bases and J dropped 6; count of bases not matched to a gene: 7. CDR3 bases: TGTGCCAGTAGTATGTTCCGGGACAGTTCCGGGGAGCTGTTTTTT. The encoded protein is CASSMFRDSSGELFF.

A single count supports this clone. The rearrangement joins TRBV18 to TRBJ1-6, with 7 positions matching TRBD1. The CDR3 is 15 amino acids. The germline V gene encodes CDR1 KGHSH and CDR2 LQKENI. V dropped 2 bases and J dropped 10; count of bases not matched to a gene: 8. CDR3 sequence: CASSPDRALSSPLHF. DNA of the CDR3: TGTGCCAGCTCACCAGACAGGGCCCTGTCCTCACCCCTCCACTTT.

This clone was seen once. This chain links TRBV5-6 with TRBJ2-5; TRBD2 is a possible D gene (5 bases). Germline V gene lookup returns CDR1 SGHDT and CDR2 YYEEEE. The ends were cut back, 4 bases at V and 7 bases at J, with 8 bases in the middle. This CDR3 has 11 residues. For the CDR3, the DNA is TGTGCCAGCAGCGTCGCGGGGACCCAGTACTTC. This encodes CASSVAGTQYF.

This clone was detected only once. V is TRBV7-9 and J is TRBJ1-5; D not resolved. The CDR3 totals 13 residues. V was cut by 5 bases and J by 4 bases, with 9 bases left in between. The germline V gene encodes CDR1 SEHNR and CDR2 FQNEAQ (reference sequence). The CDR3 nucleotides read TGTGCCAGCAGCCCGAGGGATAATCAGCCCCAGCATTTT. The encoded protein is CASSPRDNQPQHF.

The rearrangement uses TRBV6-1 and TRBJ2-7; a possible D gene is TRBD2 (5 bases). Germline values: CDR1 MNHNS, CDR2 SASEGT. Trimming pared 4 bases from V and 0 bases from J, leaving 10 bases between. This CDR3 is 14 amino acids long. The CDR3 region has the DNA TGTGCCAGCAGTGTTCCGGGGTTCTCCTACGAGCAGTACTTC. It specifies CASSVPGFSYEQYF.

This clone was picked up a small number of times. The CDR3 here is CAARSQAQGGYTF. The CDR3 DNA reads TGTGCCGCCCGGTCCCAGGCGCAAGGTGGCTACACCTTC. The rearrangement uses TRBV6-5 and TRBJ1-2; D call uncertain. Trimming removed 11 bases from V and 7 bases from J, with 20 bases in between. Looked up from germline, CDR1 is MNHEY and CDR2 is SVGAGI. The CDR3 sequence is 13 residues long.

V gene TRBV6-5 combines with J gene TRBJ1-1, with 7 bases that match TRBD1. V trimming: 0 bases; J trimming: 6 bases; junction bases outside the gene matches: 10. Per germline, CDR1 MNHEY and CDR2 SVGAGI. The CDR3 runs 16 residues. CDR3 sequence: CASSYSSGTVLAEAFF. CDR3 in DNA: TGTGCCAGCAGTTACTCCTCCGGGACAGTGTTAGCTGAAGCTTTCTTT.

This rearrangement joins TRBV7-9 to TRBJ2-3; 11 nucleotides line up with TRBD2. Germline lookup yields CDR1 SEHNR and CDR2 FQNEAQ (reference sequence). The V gene end was trimmed by 1 base and the J gene end by 2 bases; junction bases not matched to a gene: 8. The CDR3 contains 18 residues. The CDR3 DNA reads as TGTGCCAGCAGCTTAGGGCTCGCTAGCGGGGGGCCCACAGATACGCAGTATTTT. Translating it yields CASSLGLASGGPTDTQYF.

The chain is built from TRBV19 and TRBJ1-1; D perhaps matches TRBD1 (5 bases). Germline lookup yields CDR1 LNHDA and CDR2 SQIVND (reference sequence). The CDR3 covers 13 residues. The ends were cut back, 6 bases at V and 1 base at J, with 9 bases in the middle. The CDR3 nucleotides read TGTGCCAGTAGGGACACACCGAACACTGAAGCTTTCTTT. Translated: CASRDTPNTEAFF.

This clone was found a few times. The rearrangement links TRBV6-1 to TRBJ1-1, with 9 bases matching TRBD1. The CDR3 runs to 15 residues. Germline trimming cut 3 bases from V and 5 bases from J; bases unmatched to any gene: 7. Looked up from germline, CDR1 is MNHNS and CDR2 is SASEGT. The CDR3 sequence is CASSDLQGARTEAFF. Here the CDR3 DNA reads TGTGCCAGCAGTGACTTACAGGGGGCTAGAACTGAAGCTTTCTTT.

The chain recombines TRBV2 with TRBJ1-1, with D possibly being TRBD1 (5 bases). Per germline, CDR1 SNHLY and CDR2 FYNNEI. With 7 bases removed from V and 6 bases from J, the gap between germline ends came to 9 bases. The CDR3 runs 11 residues. CDR3 protein: CASTQGSEAFF. CDR3 coding DNA: TGTGCCAGCACCCAGGGTTCTGAAGCTTTCTTT.

This chain joins TRBV10-3 and TRBJ1-4, with 8 bases matching TRBD1. The CDR3 is 13 amino acids. Germline CDR1 is ENHRY and CDR2 is SYGVKD. Trimming at V came to 6 bases and at J to 5 bases, leaving 2 bases not matched to a gene. CDR3 amino acids: CAIRDRDNEKLFF. The DNA of the CDR3 is TGTGCCATCAGGGACAGGGACAATGAAAAACTGTTTTTT.

V and J are TRBV5-1 and TRBJ2-7, with 8 bases that match TRBD1. CDR1 is SGHRS, CDR2 YFSETQ, per germline. J lost 4 bases, V lost 0 bases, and 6 bases had no gene match. This CDR3 contains 15 residues. The CDR3 sequence is CASSLAAGGGYEQYF. The CDR3 coding sequence is TGCGCCAGCAGCTTGGCCGCAGGGGGCGGGTACGAGCAGTACTTC.

The V and J genes are TRBV7-2 and TRBJ2-5, with TRBD1 identical over 8 bases. The CDR3 has 15 amino acids. CDR1 is SGHTA and CDR2 is FQGNSA in the germline V gene. J gave up 3 bases and V 3 bases, and 6 bases lay outside the gene matches. CDR3 DNA sequence: TGTGCCAGCAGCTTTTGGACAGGGCAAGAAGAGACCCAGTACTTC. Translation: CASSFWTGQEETQYF.

The J gene is TRBJ2-7, the V gene TRBV6-5; the D is unclear. Germline V gene sequence: CDR1 MNHEY, CDR2 SVGAGI. CDR3 length equals 15 residues. Trimming shortened V by 2 bases and J by 4 bases, and 15 bases separated the two germline ends. This CDR3 reads CASSYGHSFFYEQYF. The CDR3 coding sequence is TGTGCCAGCAGTTACGGCCACAGCTTCTTTTACGAGCAGTACTTC.

The chain uses TRBV7-2 and TRBJ2-2; 8 nucleotides agree with TRBD2. CDR3 length: 15 amino acids. The germline V gene has CDR1 SGHTA and CDR2 FQGNSA. J was trimmed by 5 bases and V by 6 bases; bases with no gene match: 8. The CDR3 is CASSSRGAGTGELFF. The CDR3 region has the DNA TGTGCCAGCAGTTCGCGGGGGGCCGGGACCGGGGAGCTGTTTTTT.

In regard to this clone: One junction end does not reproduce the germline sequence, and a read error may be involved. The chain recombines TRBV15 with TRBJ2-5; D might be TRBD2 (6 bases). CDR1 and CDR2 (germline): LNHNV, YYDKDF (reference sequence). The CDR3 has 16 residues. This CDR3 reads CATSRDSAGPTEIQYF. The CDR3 DNA sequence: TGTGCCACCAGCAGAGATTCGGCGGGACCCACGGAGATCCAGTACTTC. Full variable domain (missing parts from reference TRBV15 and TRBJ2-5): DAMVIQNPRYQVTQFGKPVTLSCSQTLNHNVMYWYQQKSSQAPKLLFHYYDKDFNNEADTPDNFQSRRPNTSFCFLDIRSPGLGDTAMYLCATSRDSAGPTEIQYFGPGTRLLVL.

The rearrangement joins TRBV30 to TRBJ1-6; tentative D call: TRBD1 (5 bases). Germline lookup yields CDR1 GTSNPN and CDR2 SVGIG (reference sequence). The CDR3 contains 14 residues. Trimming took off 4 bases at V and 6 bases at J, with 13 bases between the two ends. CDR3 sequence: CAWNRWTFNSPLHF. DNA for the CDR3: TGTGCCTGGAACAGGTGGACATTTAATTCACCCCTCCACTTT.

This clone was recorded once. This chain links TRBV6-1 with TRBJ2-7, with unresolved D. The V and J ends lost 2 bases and 2 bases respectively, with 10 bases between them. The CDR3 extends over 14 amino acids. Per germline, CDR1 MNHNS and CDR2 SASEGT. The CDR3 coding sequence is TGTGCCAGCAGTGAACATTTGGGCCCCTACGAGCAGTACTTC. Its translation: CASSEHLGPYEQYF.